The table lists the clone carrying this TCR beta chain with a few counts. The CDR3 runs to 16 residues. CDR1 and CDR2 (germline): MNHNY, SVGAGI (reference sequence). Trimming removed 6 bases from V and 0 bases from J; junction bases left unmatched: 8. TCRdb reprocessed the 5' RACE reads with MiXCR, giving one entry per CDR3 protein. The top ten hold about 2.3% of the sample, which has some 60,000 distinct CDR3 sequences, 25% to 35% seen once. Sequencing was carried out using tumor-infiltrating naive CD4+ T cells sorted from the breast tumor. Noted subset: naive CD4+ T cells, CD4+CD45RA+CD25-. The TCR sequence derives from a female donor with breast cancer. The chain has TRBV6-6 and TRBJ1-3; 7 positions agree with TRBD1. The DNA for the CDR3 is TGTGCCAGCAGCTCTGGGACAGCTATCTCTGGAAACACCATATATTTT. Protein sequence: CASSSGTAISGNTIYF.